Presented here are 2 T cell receptor beta chains from one specimen sequenced in a study of OX40 agonist ivuxolimab in advanced cancers. Profiled with immunoSEQ multiplex PCR; TCRdb holds only in-frame clones, not every one. The table includes tens of thousands of clones, approximately 82% detected once. The sample here was CD4+ or CD8+ T cells sorted from blood, taken in a trial of the OX40 agonist ivuxolimab. All receptors derive from an adult with an advanced solid tumor such as melanoma, head and neck, liver or kidney cancer.

The rearrangement uses TRBV11-2 and TRBJ1-2, with D unclear. The length of the CDR3 is 12 residues. Germline assignment: CDR1 SGHAT and CDR2 FQNNGV. V was clipped by 7 bases and J by 4 bases, with 10 bases between them. In DNA form, the CDR3 reads TGTGCCAGCAATCAAGAGGGCTATGGCTACACCTTC. Translated: CASNQEGYGYTF.

The J gene is TRBJ2-7, the V gene TRBV4-1; TRBD2 aligns across 7 bases. Germline V CDR1 and CDR2: MGHRA, YSYEKL. The CDR3 is made up of 15 amino acids. V lost 2 bases and J lost 3; bases outside the gene matches: 7. CDR3 DNA sequence: TGCGCCAGCAGCCAATACCAGACTAGCATCTACGAGCAGTACTTC. Amino acids: CASSQYQTSIYEQYF.